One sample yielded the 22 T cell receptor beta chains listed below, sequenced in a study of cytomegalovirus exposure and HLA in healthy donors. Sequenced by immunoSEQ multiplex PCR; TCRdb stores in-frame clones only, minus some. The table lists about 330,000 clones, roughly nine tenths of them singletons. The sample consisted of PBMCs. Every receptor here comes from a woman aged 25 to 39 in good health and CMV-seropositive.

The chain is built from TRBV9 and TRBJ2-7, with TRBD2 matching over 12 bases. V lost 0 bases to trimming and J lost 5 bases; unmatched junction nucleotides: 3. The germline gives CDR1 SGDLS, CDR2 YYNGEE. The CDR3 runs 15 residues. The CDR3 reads CASSVGLAGEHEQYF. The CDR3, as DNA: TGTGCCAGCAGCGTAGGACTAGCGGGGGAACACGAGCAGTACTTC.

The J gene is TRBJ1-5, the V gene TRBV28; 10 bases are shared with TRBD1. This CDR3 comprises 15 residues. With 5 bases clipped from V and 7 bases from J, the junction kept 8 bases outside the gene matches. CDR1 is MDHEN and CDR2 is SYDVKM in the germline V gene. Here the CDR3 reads CASSRWTGGEQPQHF. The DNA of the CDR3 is TGTGCCAGCAGTAGATGGACAGGGGGGGAACAGCCCCAGCATTTT. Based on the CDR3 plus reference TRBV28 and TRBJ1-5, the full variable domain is DVKVTQSSRYLVKRTGEKVFLECVQDMDHENMFWYRQDPGLGLRLIYFSYDVKMKEKGDIPEGYSVSREKKERFSLILESASTNQTSMYLCASSRWTGGEQPQHFGDGTRLSIL.

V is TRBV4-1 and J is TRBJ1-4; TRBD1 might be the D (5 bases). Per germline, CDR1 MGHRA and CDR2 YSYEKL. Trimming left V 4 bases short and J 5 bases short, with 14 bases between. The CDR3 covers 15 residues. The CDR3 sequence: CASSPREGINEKLFF. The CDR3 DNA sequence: TGCGCCAGCAGCCCAAGGGAGGGGATCAATGAAAAACTGTTTTTT.

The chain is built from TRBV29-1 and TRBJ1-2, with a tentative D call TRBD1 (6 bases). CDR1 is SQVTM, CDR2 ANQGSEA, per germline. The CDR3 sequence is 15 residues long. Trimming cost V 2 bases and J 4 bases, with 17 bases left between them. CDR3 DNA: TGCAGCGTTGAATCCCACCGGGACAACATCTATGGCTACACCTTC. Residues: CSVESHRDNIYGYTF. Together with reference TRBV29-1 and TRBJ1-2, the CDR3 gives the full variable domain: SAVISQKPSRDICQRGTSLTIQCQVDSQVTMMFWYRQQPGQSLTLIATANQGSEATYESGFVIDKFPISRPNLTFSTLTVSNMSPEDSSIYLCSVESHRDNIYGYTFGSGTRLTVV.

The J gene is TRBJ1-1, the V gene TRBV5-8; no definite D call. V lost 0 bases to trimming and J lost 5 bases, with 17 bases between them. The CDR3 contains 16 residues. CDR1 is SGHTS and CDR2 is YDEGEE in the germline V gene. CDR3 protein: CASSLELVGLGTEAFF. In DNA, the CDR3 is TGTGCCAGCAGCTTGGAGTTGGTCGGCCTCGGGACTGAAGCTTTCTTT.

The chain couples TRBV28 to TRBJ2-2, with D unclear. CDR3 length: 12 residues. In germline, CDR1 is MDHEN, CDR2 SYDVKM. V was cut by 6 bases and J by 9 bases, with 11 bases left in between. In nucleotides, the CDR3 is TGTGCCAGCAGACCCCGATCCTGGGAGCTGTTTTTT. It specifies CASRPRSWELFF.

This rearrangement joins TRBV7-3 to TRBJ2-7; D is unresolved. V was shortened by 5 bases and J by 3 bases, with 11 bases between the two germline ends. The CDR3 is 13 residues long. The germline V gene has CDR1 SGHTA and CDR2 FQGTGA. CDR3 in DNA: TGTGCCAGCAGCGTCGGGCCTCTCTACGAGCAGTACTTC. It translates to CASSVGPLYEQYF.

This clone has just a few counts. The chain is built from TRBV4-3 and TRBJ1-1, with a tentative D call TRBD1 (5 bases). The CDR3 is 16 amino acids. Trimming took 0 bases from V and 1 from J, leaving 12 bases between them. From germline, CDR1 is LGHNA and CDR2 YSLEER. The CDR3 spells CASSQESGQRNTEAFF. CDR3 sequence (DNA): TGCGCCAGCAGCCAAGAATCAGGGCAGAGGAACACTGAAGCTTTCTTT.

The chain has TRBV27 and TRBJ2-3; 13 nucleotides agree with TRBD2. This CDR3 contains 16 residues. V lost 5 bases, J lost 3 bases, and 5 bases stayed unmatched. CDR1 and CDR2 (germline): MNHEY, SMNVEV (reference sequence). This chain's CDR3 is CASSARTSGGTDTQYF. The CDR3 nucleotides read TGTGCCAGCAGTGCGAGGACTAGCGGGGGTACAGATACGCAGTATTTT.

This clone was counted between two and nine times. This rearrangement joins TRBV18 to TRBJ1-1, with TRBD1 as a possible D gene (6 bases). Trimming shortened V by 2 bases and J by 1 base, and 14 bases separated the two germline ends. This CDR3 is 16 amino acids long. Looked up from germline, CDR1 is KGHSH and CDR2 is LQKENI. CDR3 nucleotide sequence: TGTGCCAGCTCACCATTGGGGGCCCGTAAGAACACTGAAGCTTTCTTT. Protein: CASSPLGARKNTEAFF. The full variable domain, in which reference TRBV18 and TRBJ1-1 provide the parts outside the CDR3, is NAGVMQNPRHLVRRRGQEARLRCSPMKGHSHVYWYRQLPEEGLKFMVYLQKENIIDESGMPKERFSAEFPKEGPSILRIQQVVRGDSAAYFCASSPLGARKNTEAFFGQGTRLTVV.

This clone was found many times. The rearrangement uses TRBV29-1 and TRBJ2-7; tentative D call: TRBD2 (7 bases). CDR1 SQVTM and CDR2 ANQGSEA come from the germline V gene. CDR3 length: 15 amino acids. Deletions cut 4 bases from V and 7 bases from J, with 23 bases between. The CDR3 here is CSVVPGTTGAWEQYF. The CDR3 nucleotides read TGCAGCGTTGTCCCAGGGACTACGGGGGCTTGGGAGCAGTACTTC.

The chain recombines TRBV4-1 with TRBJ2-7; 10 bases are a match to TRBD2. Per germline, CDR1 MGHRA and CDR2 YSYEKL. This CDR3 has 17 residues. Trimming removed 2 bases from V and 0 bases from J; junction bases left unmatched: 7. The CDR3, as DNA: TGCGCCAGCAGCCAAATAGGACTAGCGGACTTCTCCTACGAGCAGTACTTC. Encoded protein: CASSQIGLADFSYEQYF.

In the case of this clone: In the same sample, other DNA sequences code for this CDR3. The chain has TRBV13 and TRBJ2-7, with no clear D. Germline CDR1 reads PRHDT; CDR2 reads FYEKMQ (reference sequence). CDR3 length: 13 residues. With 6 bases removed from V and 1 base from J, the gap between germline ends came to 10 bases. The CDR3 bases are TGTGCCAGCAGTTTGGGCCGTTCCTACGAGCAGTACTTC. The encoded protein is CASSLGRSYEQYF.

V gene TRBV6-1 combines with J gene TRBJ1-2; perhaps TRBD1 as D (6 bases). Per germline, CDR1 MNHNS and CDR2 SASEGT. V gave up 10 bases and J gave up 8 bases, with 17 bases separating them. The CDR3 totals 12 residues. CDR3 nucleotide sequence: TGTGCCATCGGGACAATGGGCTTGGGCTACACCTTC. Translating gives CAIGTMGLGYTF.

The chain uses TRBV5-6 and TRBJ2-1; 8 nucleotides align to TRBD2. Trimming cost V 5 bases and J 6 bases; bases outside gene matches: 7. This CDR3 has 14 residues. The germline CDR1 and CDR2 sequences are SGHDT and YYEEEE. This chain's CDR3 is CASRGRGATNEQFF. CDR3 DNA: TGTGCCAGCAGGGGGCGGGGGGCGACCAATGAGCAGTTCTTC.

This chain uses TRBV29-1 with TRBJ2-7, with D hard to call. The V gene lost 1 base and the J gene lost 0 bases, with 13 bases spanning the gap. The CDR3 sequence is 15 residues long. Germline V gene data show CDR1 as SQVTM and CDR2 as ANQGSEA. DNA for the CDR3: TGCAGCGTTGAAGGAGGTGGTATGAGCTCCTACGAGCAGTACTTC. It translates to CSVEGGGMSSYEQYF.

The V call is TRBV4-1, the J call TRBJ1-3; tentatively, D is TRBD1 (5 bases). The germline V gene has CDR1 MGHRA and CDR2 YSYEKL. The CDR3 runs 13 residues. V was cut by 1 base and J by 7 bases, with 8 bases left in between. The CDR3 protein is CASSQGRANTIYF. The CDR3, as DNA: TGCGCCAGCAGCCAAGGCAGGGCGAACACCATATATTTT.

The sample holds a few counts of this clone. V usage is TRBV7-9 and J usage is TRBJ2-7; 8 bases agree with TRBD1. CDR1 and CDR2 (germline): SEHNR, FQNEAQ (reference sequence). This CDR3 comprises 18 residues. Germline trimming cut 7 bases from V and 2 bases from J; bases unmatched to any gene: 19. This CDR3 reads CASTPDRAIGSTPYEQYF. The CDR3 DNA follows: TGTGCCAGCACCCCGGACAGGGCCATCGGGTCGACACCCTACGAGCAGTACTTC.

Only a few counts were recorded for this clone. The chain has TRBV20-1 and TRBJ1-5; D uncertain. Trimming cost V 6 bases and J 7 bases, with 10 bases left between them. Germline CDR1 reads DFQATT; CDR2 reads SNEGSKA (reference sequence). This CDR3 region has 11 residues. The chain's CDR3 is CSAADAQPQHF. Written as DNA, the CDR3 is TGCAGTGCAGCAGACGCACAGCCCCAGCATTTT.

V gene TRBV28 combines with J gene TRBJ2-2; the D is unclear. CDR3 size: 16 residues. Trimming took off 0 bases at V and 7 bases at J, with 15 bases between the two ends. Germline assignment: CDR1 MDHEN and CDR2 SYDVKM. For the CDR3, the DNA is TGTGCCAGCAGTTTATGGGCTGATAGGGTCGGCGGGGAGCTGTTTTTT. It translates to CASSLWADRVGGELFF.

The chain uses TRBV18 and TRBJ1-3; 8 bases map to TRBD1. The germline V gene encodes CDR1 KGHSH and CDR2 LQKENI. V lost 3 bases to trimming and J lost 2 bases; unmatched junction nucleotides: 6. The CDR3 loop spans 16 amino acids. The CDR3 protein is CASSPKTGVAGNTIYF. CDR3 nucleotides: TGTGCCAGCTCACCGAAGACAGGGGTTGCTGGAAACACCATATATTTT. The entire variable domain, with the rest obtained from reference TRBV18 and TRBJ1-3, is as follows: NAGVMQNPRHLVRRRGQEARLRCSPMKGHSHVYWYRQLPEEGLKFMVYLQKENIIDESGMPKERFSAEFPKEGPSILRIQQVVRGDSAAYFCASSPKTGVAGNTIYFGEGSWLTVV.

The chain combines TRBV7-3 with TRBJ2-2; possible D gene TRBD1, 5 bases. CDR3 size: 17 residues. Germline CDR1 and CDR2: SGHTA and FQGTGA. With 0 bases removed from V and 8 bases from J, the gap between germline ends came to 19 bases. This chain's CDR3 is CASSLTSPGILPGELFF. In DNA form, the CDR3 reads TGTGCCAGCAGCTTAACGTCACCAGGGATCTTACCTGGGGAGCTGTTTTTT. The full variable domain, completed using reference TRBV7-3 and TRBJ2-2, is GAGVSQTPSNKVTEKGKYVELRCDPISGHTALYWYRQSLGQGPEFLIYFQGTGAADDSGLPNDRFFAVRPEGSVSTLKIQRTERGDSAVYLCASSLTSPGILPGELFFGEGSRLTVL.